This T cell receptor beta chain was captured in a study of blood T cells in healthy people across ages. The overall study: Template-switching capture recovered about one barcoded beta molecule per two T cells.

Study observations and caveats: Strong correlation linked observed beta diversity and percent naive T cells.

PCR was performed a second time for about 7 to 12 cycles using a sample-barcoded 5' primer and a J-beta primer mix. TCRdb itself ran the 5' RACE reads through MiXCR, one entry per CDR3 protein. This table holds 700,000 to 950,000 distinct CDR3 sequences, roughly two fifths found once. With regard to this clonotype: Antigen: not known.

Germline assignment: CDR1 MNHEY and CDR2 SMNVEV (reference sequence). This CDR3 is built from 14 residues. With V trimmed by 6 bases and J by 6 bases, 7 bases remained unmatched. The sample consisted of blood. The source of this sequence is an older woman in good health. The chain employs TRBV27 and TRBJ2-3; 9 bases are shared with TRBD1. The CDR3 spells CASRGGQGWDTQYF. In nucleotides, the CDR3 is TGTGCCAGCAGGGGGGGACAGGGTTGGGATACGCAGTATTTT.